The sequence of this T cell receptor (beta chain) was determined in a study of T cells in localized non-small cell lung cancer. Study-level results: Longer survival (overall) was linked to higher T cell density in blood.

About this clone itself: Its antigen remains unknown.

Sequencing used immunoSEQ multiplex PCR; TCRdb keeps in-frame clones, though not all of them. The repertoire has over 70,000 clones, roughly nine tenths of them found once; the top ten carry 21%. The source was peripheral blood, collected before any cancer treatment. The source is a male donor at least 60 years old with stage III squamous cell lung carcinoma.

The DNA for the CDR3 is TGTGCCAGCAACGGGAGAAGGGCGGACAATGAGCAGTTCTTC. Its translation is CASNGRRADNEQFF. The chain uses TRBV2 and TRBJ2-1; possibly TRBD2 for D (6 bases). The CDR3 is made up of 14 amino acids. The germline V and J ends were trimmed by 7 bases and 5 bases, with 15 bases remaining between them. The V gene's germline CDR1 is SNHLY and CDR2 FYNNEI.